This TCR beta chain is drawn from a study of cytomegalovirus exposure and HLA in healthy donors (TCRdb year 2017). For context, the study as a whole: In an earlier analysis of roughly 590 of the donors, around 290 Gb of sequence data and 117 million unique TCR beta sequences from roughly 180 million T cells were reported. An early release that covered several hundred HLA-typed donors contained 300 to 350 gigabases of sequencing data and tens of millions of unique TCR sequences. Of the 398 genotyped donors, 65% to 90% fell in the genetic ancestry cluster associated with self-reported Caucasian donors. The study aimed to test whether cataloging public T cell receptors could reveal signatures of past pathogen exposure. The study used immunosequencing to profile the T cell repertoires of 600 to 850 subjects and linked those repertoires to cytomegalovirus serostatus. A separate validation cohort of roughly 110 different subjects was used in addition to the roughly 700-subject first cohort. High-throughput TCR immunosequencing, statistical association of individual TCRs with disease status, and machine learning were combined to predict cytomegalovirus infection status. In a later analysis, previously published TCR beta repertoires from some 640 donors were re-analyzed and high-resolution HLA genotyping was added so that TCR occurrence patterns could be studied. Rather than drawing on any new phenotypic data, the later analysis identified candidate immune exposures from TCR beta sequences and the way those sequences occurred across donors. In an earlier analysis of 500 to 650 of the donors, high-throughput TCR beta sequencing was used to judge whether each TCR beta V gene segment behaved as functional or pseudogenic. Donor age, sex, ethnicity and CMV serostatus were collected together with the repertoire data. A later genetic analysis took genome-wide SNP genotypes for about 65% of the 666 donors and used that subset as a discovery cohort. Every repertoire in the discovery cohort had been generated on one and the same sequencing platform. HLA typing covered class I and class II loci at four-digit resolution. Typing coverage varied by locus: roughly 629-630 donors for A, B, C, DRB1 and DQB1; roughly 560 for DQA1; about 590 for DPA1; more than 450 for DPB1. Roughly 5 DR-DQ haplotypes were handled as single units for association and clustering, since linkage in the cohort was strong. Across about 380 genotyped donors of the cohort, an average of 235,054 unique TCR beta nucleotide sequences per donor were sequenced, and about a sixth of those sequences were non-productive. What the authors observed across the whole study: V-gene and J-gene trimming of TCR beta chains was associated with a missense DCLRE1C variant in a later genetic analysis, and the association was replicated in an independent cohort. Broadly in line with IMGT annotations, most TCR beta V segments showed up in productive rearrangements about 87% or about 30% of the time in an earlier analysis of approximately 640 of the donors. Because HLA typing was unavailable for some donors at each locus, only the typed subset was used in association tests. A later analysis found that most CMV-associated TCR beta chains appeared HLA-restricted, with HLA associations seemingly driven largely by CMV exposure. Across donors, most TCR sequences were observed very rarely, whereas some public TCRs were present in many individuals. Immune exposure information for the cohort was limited to CMV serostatus. Correlated functional status among segregating V segments might be attributable to linkage disequilibrium, but an unknown experimental factor could not be ruled out. Three of the identified cytomegalovirus-associated TCR beta chains were confirmed in vitro to be specific for cytomegalovirus antigens. The sequencing pipeline was judged likely to have produced a cluster of highly shared sequence variants as a technical artifact. Sequencing depth was assumed to be roughly uniform across donors in the presence/absence analyses, though that assumption may not hold. The study listed 164 TCR beta chains as associated with cytomegalovirus. When HLA alleles, especially DR and DQ, strongly co-occurred, TCR associations were difficult to assign to individual alleles. Specific HLA alleles were associated with 15,000 to 20,000 TCR beta sequences at a false discovery rate of 0.05 in a later analysis. Compared with the 666-donor mean, donors in an Asian-associated ancestry cluster had fewer N-insertions in productive TCRs, according to a later genetic analysis. A further reported finding was that TCR beta sequences accurately predicted the HLA-A and HLA-B alleles for most subjects in the first cohort. According to the authors, the approach could potentially be generalized to other disease states and immunological phenotypes. About 17 rarely observed V segments, including chromosome 9 orphons, were excluded from the earlier analysis of some 590 of the donors because counts were too low. This cohort had only TCR beta chains sequenced, and the lack of alpha or paired-chain data limited which features could be detected. Cytomegalovirus status was reported to be diagnosed by the classifier with high specificity and sensitivity in both the original and validation cohorts. Compared with equally common non-associated chains, HLA-associated TCR beta chains in a later analysis were more clonally expanded and had lower generation probabilities. In a later analysis, several top co-occurrence clusters were reported to appear linked to parvovirus B19, influenza, CMV and Epstein-Barr virus. In a later analysis, TCR association rates were found to vary across HLA loci, with the most associated TCRs seen for DRB1 alleles and the fewest for HLA-C alleles.

In the case of this clone: Its antigen is currently not known. Base-call qualities are not available, and no considerably larger clone is one nucleotide away.

The library was made by the immunoSEQ multiplex PCR assay. The multiplex PCR relied on a mix of 60 forward primers for TCR Vbeta segments and 13 reverse primers for TCR Jbeta segments. The CDR3 region of rearranged TCR beta genes was amplified from genomic DNA with a multiplex PCR assay. The Illumina HiSeq System was used to sequence the amplified TCR beta libraries as 87-base-pair reads. Per the original workflow: Across the 666 repertoires, a later analysis counted around 80 million unique TCR beta chains, around 11 million of which were shared by at least two donors. To remove PCR and sequencing errors, raw reads were error-corrected and collapsed into unique sequences using a nearest-neighbor algorithm that merged closely related sequences. Alignment of CDR3 sequences to IMGT reference sequences was used to assign V, D and J gene segments. For a sequence to be retained, at least a six-nucleotide match to both a V gene segment and a J gene segment was required. A rearrangement was called productive if the CDR3 had no stop codons and remained in frame with V and J, and every other rearrangement was called non-productive. CDR3 was defined according to IMGT convention as the region running from the second conserved V-encoded cysteine to the conserved J-encoded phenylalanine. The earlier analysis of about 640 of the donors excluded any sequence lacking an unambiguous match to a single V gene segment. An earlier analysis of 450 to 650 of the donors called V segments functional above 56.7% productive rearrangements and segregating when the between-donor standard deviation exceeded 5%. A statistical classification framework was built for diagnosing cytomegalovirus status from the catalog of TCR beta chain sequences. A later analysis assigned V and J genes by comparing TCR nucleotide sequences with IMGT/GENE-DB human TR gene sequences. The TCRdist pipeline was used in a later analysis to assign CDR3 sequences and most-parsimonious VDJ recombination scenarios. In a later analysis, every TCR beta chain was defined by the combination of its CDR3 amino acid sequence and its V-gene family, and reads without a unique V-gene family were dropped. A later analysis removed several hundred highly shared, low-generation-probability nucleotide sequences to deal with suspected cross-contamination and a sequencing artifact. In a later analysis, a clonal expansion index was calculated for each public chain from normalized within-repertoire ranks of inferred template counts. In a later analysis, generation probabilities were computed with a VDJ recombination model fitted to out-of-frame rearrangements, and the resulting probabilities were checked against IGoR. In a later analysis, hypergeometric tests were used to score TCR-TCR, TCR-HLA and TCR-CMV co-occurrence, with a repertoire-size bias correction applied to TCR pairs. In a later analysis, false discovery rates were estimated by permuting HLA or CMV assignments 20 times. In a later analysis, co-occurring TCRs were grouped with DBSCAN, and TCRdist sequence similarity was added when clustering was performed within HLA-allele-positive subsets. Repertoires with fewer than 30,000 or more than 120,000 public chains were left out of co-occurrence clustering, as were four to six repertoires with anomalous nucleotide sharing. Held by TCRdb, this immuneACCESS table contains in-frame sequences only and omits some clones. Under half of the omission traces to an unresolved V gene where checked; the cause of the rest is unknown. That table gives V, J and clone size, and the DNA gave D and trimming. The table for this sample lists about 250,000 clones; around 65% of them were counted only once. The top ten hold approximately 2.5% of the sample.

The cohort was made up of approximately 670 healthy bone marrow donors. Cohort members were all nominally healthy when sampled, although unrecorded immune exposures were likely present. The donor was CMV seronegative and belonged to the group of over 300 seronegative cohort members. Every donor gave a peripheral blood sample, and the peripheral blood mononuclear cells from that sample were used for TCR beta sequencing. Genomic DNA extraction from the blood cell samples was performed with the Qiagen DNeasy Blood Extraction Kit. This receptor was obtained from a female donor in good health and CMV-seronegative. The sample consisted of PBMCs.

The CDR3 amino acid sequence is: CASSLPRLAGVYEQFF. The DNA sequence is given as TGTGCCAGCAGCTTACCCCGACTAGCGGGAGTTTATGAGCAGTTCTTC. In this chain, TRBV11-3 is recombined with TRBJ2-1; TRBD2 agrees with 12 junctional bases. The V end gives up 2 bases and the J end 8 bases, leaving 7 bases in the junction not matched to a gene. The CDR3 runs 16 residues from the cysteine to the phenylalanine. Kept here is only the CDR3 DNA, which spans 48 bases and is read in frame from base 1. Sequences SGHNT (CDR1) and YENEEA (CDR2) are obtained from the germline V gene.